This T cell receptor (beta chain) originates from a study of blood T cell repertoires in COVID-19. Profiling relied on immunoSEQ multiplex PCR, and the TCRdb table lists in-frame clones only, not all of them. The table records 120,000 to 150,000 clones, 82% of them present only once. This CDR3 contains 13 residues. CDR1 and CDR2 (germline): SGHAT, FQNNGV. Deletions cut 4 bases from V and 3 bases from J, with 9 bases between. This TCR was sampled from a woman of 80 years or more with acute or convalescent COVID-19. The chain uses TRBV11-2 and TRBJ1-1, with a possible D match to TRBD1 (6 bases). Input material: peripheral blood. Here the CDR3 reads CASSSGVYTEAFF. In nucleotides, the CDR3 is TGTGCCAGCAGCTCAGGGGTATACACTGAAGCTTTCTTT.